This TCR beta chain was recorded in a study of shared clonotypes between healthy human individuals. Whole-study context: The study drew on two women and a few men aged 18 to 49 as donors. Three CD4 naive, three CD4 memory, two CD8 naive and one CD8 memory plate were used per donor.

Remarks on this clone: Its antigen is unknown.

Some clones are missing from TCRdb's copy, which holds only in-frame ones; the method was immunoSEQ multiplex PCR. The sample includes some 2 million clones, approximately 95% of them seen just once. Findings and limits, study-wide: Despite large depth, rarefaction showed incomplete sorted-subset sequencing. Non-shared clonotypes were found to have lower generation probabilities than the clonotypes that were shared by all four of the sorted-subset donors.

Naive CD8 cells were CD45RO-negative, positively selected for CCR7, excluding terminally differentiated effector memory CD45RA+ cells. J was trimmed by 1 base and V by 7 bases; bases with no gene match: 6. Germline values: CDR1 SGDLS, CDR2 YYNGEE. The CDR3 is made up of 14 amino acids. The receptor was derived from a man aged 18 to 30 in good health. This chain uses TRBV9 with TRBJ2-7, with 9 positions matching TRBD1. Specimen: naive CD8+ T cells sorted from blood. CDR3: CASARTGASYEQYF. The CDR3 DNA sequence: TGTGCCAGCGCAAGGACAGGGGCTTCCTACGAGCAGTACTTC.